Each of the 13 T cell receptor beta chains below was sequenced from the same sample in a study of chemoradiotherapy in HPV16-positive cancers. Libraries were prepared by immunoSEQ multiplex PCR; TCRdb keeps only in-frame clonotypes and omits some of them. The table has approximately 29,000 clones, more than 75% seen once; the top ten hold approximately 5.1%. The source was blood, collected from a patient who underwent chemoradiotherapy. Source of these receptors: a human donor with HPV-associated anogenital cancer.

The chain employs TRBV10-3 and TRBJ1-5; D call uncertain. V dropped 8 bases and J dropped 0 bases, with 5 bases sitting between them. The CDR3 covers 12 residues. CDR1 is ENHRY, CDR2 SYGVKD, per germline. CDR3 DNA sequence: TGTGCCATCTCCAGTAGCAATCAGCCCCAGCATTTT. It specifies CAISSSNQPQHF.

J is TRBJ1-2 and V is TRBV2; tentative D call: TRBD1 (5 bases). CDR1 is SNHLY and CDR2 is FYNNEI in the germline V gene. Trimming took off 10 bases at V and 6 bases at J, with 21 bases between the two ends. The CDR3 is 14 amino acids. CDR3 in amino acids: CATGGTRTAHGYTF. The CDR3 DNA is TGTGCCACCGGAGGGACCCGGACGGCCCATGGCTACACCTTC. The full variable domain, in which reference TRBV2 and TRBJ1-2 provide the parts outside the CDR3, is EPEVTQTPSHQVTQMGQEVILRCVPISNHLYFYWYRQILGQKVEFLVSFYNNEISEKSEIFDDQFSVERPDGSNFTLKIRSTKLEDSAMYFCATGGTRTAHGYTFGSGTRLTVV.

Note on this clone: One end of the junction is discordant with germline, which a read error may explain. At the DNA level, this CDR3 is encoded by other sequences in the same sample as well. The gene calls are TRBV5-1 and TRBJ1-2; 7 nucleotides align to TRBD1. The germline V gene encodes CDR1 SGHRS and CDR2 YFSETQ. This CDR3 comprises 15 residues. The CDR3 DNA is TGCGCCAGTAGCTTGGTTTCAGGGGGTGACGGTGGCTACACCTTC. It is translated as CASSLVSGGDGGYTF. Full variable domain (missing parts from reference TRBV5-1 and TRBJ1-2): KAGVTQTPRYLIKTRGQQVTLSCSPISGHRSVSWYQQTPGQGLQFLFEYFSETQRNKGNFPGRFSGRQFSNSRSEMNVSTLELGDSALYLCASSLVSGGDGGYTFGSGTRLTVV.

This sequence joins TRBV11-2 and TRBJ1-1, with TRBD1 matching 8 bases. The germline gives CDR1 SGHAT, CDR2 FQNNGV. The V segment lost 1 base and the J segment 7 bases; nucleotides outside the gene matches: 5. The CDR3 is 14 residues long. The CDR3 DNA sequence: TGTGCCAGCAGCTTAGGTCACAGGGGGGATGAAGCTTTCTTT. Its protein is CASSLGHRGDEAFF. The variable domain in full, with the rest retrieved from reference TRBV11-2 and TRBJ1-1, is EAGVAQSPRYKIIEKRQSVAFWCNPISGHATLYWYQQILGQGPKLLIQFQNNGVVDDSQLPKDRFSAERLKGVDSTLKIQPAKLEDSAVYLCASSLGHRGDEAFFGQGTRLTVV.

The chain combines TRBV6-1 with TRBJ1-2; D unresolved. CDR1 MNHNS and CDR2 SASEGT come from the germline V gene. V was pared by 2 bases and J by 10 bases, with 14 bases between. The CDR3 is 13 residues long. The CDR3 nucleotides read TGTGCCAGCAGTGAATTTCGGGGAGCGATCTACACCTTC. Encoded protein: CASSEFRGAIYTF.

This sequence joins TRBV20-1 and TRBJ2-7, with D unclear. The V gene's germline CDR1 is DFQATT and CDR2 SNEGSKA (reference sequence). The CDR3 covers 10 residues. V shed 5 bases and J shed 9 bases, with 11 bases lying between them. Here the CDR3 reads CSAQVEAQYF. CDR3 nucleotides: TGCAGTGCTCAGGTTGAGGCGCAGTACTTC.

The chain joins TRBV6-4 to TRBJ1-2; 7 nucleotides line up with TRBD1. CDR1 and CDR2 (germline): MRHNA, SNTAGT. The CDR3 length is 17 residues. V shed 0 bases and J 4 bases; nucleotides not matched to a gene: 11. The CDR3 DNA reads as TGTGCCAGCAGTGACTCTACCCTCACAGGGGTTACCTATGGCTACACCTTC. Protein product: CASSDSTLTGVTYGYTF.

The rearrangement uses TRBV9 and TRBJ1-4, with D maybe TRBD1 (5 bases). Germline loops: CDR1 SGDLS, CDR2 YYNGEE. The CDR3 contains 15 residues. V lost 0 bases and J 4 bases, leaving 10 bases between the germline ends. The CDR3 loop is CASSVATGYNEKLFF. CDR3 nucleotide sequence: TGTGCCAGCAGCGTAGCCACAGGCTATAATGAAAAACTGTTTTTT.

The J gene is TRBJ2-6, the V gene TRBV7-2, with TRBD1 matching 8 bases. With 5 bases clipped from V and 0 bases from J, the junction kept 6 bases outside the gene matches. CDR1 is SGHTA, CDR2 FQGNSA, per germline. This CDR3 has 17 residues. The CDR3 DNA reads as TGTGCCAGCAGCCCCGGGACAGGAACCTCTGGGGCCAACGTCCTGACTTTC. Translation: CASSPGTGTSGANVLTF.

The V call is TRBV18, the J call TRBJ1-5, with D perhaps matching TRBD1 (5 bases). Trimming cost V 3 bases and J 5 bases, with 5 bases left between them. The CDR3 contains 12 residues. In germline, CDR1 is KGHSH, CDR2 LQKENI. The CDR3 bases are TGTGCCAGCTCACCGGGGGATCAGCCCCAGCATTTT. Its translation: CASSPGDQPQHF.

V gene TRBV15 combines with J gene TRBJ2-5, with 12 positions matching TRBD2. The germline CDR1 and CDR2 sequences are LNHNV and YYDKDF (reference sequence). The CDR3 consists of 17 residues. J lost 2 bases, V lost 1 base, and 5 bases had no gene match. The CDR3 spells CATSRASGGAWQETQYF. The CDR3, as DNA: TGTGCCACCAGCAGAGCTAGCGGGGGGGCATGGCAAGAGACCCAGTACTTC.

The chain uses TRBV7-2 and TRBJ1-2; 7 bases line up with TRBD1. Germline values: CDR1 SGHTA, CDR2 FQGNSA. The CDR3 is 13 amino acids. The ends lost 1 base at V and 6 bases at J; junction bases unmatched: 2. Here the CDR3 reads CASSLGDRDGYTF. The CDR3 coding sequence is TGTGCCAGCAGCTTAGGAGACAGGGATGGCTACACCTTC.

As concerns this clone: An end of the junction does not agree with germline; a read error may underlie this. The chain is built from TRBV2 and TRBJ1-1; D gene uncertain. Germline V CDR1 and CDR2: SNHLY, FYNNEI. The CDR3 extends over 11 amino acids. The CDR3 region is CASSDPGRVIF. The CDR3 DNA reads TGTGCCAGCAGTGACCCCGGACGGGTGATCTTT. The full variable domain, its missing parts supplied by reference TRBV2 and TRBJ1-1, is EPEVTQTPSHQVTQMGQEVILRCVPISNHLYFYWYRQILGQKVEFLVSFYNNEISEKSEIFDDQFSVERPDGSNFTLKIRSTKLEDSAMYFCASSDPGRVIFGQGTRLTVV.